These 23 T cell receptor beta chains were sequenced from one sample in a study of T cell changes during pregnancy in multiple sclerosis. Produced via immunoSEQ multiplex PCR; TCRdb's table is partial and in-frame only. The sample contains roughly 70,000 clones, less than 95% of which appear only once. Sequencing was performed on peripheral blood, taken in the third trimester of pregnancy. These receptors were collected from a female donor with multiple sclerosis, enrolled in a pregnancy study.

This chain connects TRBV4-2 to TRBJ2-1, with a weak D call TRBD2 (6 bases). The germline V gene encodes CDR1 LGHNA and CDR2 YNFKEQ. Trimming stripped 4 bases from V and 7 bases from J, with 20 bases between. The CDR3 has 16 amino acids. The CDR3 loop is CASSLVGGPSGNEQFF. In DNA form, the CDR3 reads TGTGCCAGCAGCCTAGTGGGGGGTCCCTCTGGGAATGAGCAGTTCTTC.

The table lists this clone with a count of one. The V gene is TRBV2, the J gene TRBJ1-1, with TRBD1 matching over 7 bases. This CDR3 is 13 amino acids long. Trimming took 9 bases from V and 3 from J; bases not matched to a gene: 7. Germline V gives CDR1 SNHLY, CDR2 FYNNEI. The CDR3 reads CASSGQADTEAFF. The CDR3 DNA reads TGTGCCAGTTCAGGACAGGCCGACACTGAAGCTTTCTTT.

The chain carries TRBV2 and TRBJ2-7, with TRBD1 identical over 7 bases. The ends lost 7 bases at V and 2 bases at J; junction bases unmatched: 11. CDR3 length: 15 residues. Looked up from germline, CDR1 is SNHLY and CDR2 is FYNNEI. CDR3 loop: CASTDGSQGAYEQYF. The DNA for the CDR3 is TGTGCCAGCACCGACGGTAGCCAGGGGGCCTACGAGCAGTACTTC.

V gene TRBV7-2 combines with J gene TRBJ1-2; the D gene is possibly TRBD1 (5 bases). Germline lookup yields CDR1 SGHTA and CDR2 FQGNSA. The CDR3 length is 15 residues. Trimming shortened V by 1 base and J by 2 bases, and 11 bases separated the two germline ends. CDR3 DNA sequence: TGTGCCAGCAGCTTAGACGGGGGGAACAACTATGGCTACACCTTC. This encodes CASSLDGGNNYGYTF.

The gene calls are TRBV6-5 and TRBJ1-4; D not resolved. Between the trimmed V and J ends, which lost 0 bases and 5 bases, there was a span of 10 bases. CDR1 MNHEY and CDR2 SVGAGI come from the germline V gene. The length of the CDR3 is 15 residues. The CDR3, as DNA: TGTGCCAGCAGTTACTCAAACGGGAAAAATGAAAAACTGTTTTTT. Translating it yields CASSYSNGKNEKLFF.

The CDR3: CASSEGQGAQHF. In nucleotides, the CDR3 is TGCGCCAGCAGTGAGGGGCAGGGGGCCCAGCATTTT. The chain couples TRBV10-2 to TRBJ1-5, with 7 bases aligning to TRBD1. V lost 2 bases, J lost 11 bases, and 3 bases stayed unmatched. Germline loops: CDR1 WSHSY, CDR2 SAAADI. The CDR3 loop spans 12 amino acids.

This sequence joins TRBV27 and TRBJ1-1; TRBD1 is a possible D gene (5 bases). The ends were cut back, 8 bases at V and 4 bases at J, with 23 bases in the middle. Germline V CDR1 and CDR2: MNHEY, SMNVEV (reference sequence). The CDR3 has 16 residues. The CDR3 region has the DNA TGTGCCAGCTACTTACTACCGGGACTAGACTTCACTGAAGCTTTCTTT. This encodes CASYLLPGLDFTEAFF.

V is TRBV19 and J is TRBJ2-5; the match to TRBD1 covers 7 bases. The CDR3 totals 17 residues. Trimming removed 5 bases from V and 1 base from J; junction bases left unmatched: 13. The germline V gene encodes CDR1 LNHDA and CDR2 SQIVND (reference sequence). As DNA, the CDR3 is TGTGCCAGTAGTCGGGGCAAACTCGGGACAGCCCAAGAGACCCAGTACTTC. The encoded protein is CASSRGKLGTAQETQYF.

This chain joins TRBV18 and TRBJ1-1; tentatively, D is TRBD1 (5 bases). The CDR3 loop spans 14 amino acids. Germline V gives CDR1 KGHSH, CDR2 LQKENI. V was cut by 6 bases and J by 2 bases, with 13 bases left in between. CDR3 bases: TGTGCCAGCTCCCCCAGACAGCGAAACACTGAAGCTTTCTTT. It codes for CASSPRQRNTEAFF.

This chain joins TRBV19 and TRBJ1-3; D gene unclear. Between the trimmed V and J ends, which lost 0 bases and 1 base, there was a span of 10 bases. The CDR3 has 16 amino acids. Germline CDR1 LNHDA, CDR2 SQIVND (reference sequence). CDR3 nucleotides: TGTGCCAGTAGTATAGATCTGTGGAGGTCTGGAAACACCATATATTTT. Translation: CASSIDLWRSGNTIYF.

V gene TRBV21-1 combines with J gene TRBJ1-4; the table calls TRBD1, which could not be checked here. TRBV21-1 is labeled a pseudogene. The CDR3 runs to 17 residues. CDR3 sequence: CASSKAWDRGQDEKLFF. The CDR3 DNA reads TGTGCCAGCAGCAAAGCCTGGGACAGGGGGCAGGATGAAAAACTGTTTTTT.

This chain joins TRBV10-3 and TRBJ1-1; perhaps TRBD1 as D (5 bases). Germline values: CDR1 ENHRY, CDR2 SYGVKD. This CDR3 spans 13 amino acids. V was trimmed by 11 bases and J by 4 bases, leaving 17 bases between them. CDR3 in DNA: TGTGCCGTGACCCCAGGGCTTAGCACTGAAGCTTTCTTT. This codes for CAVTPGLSTEAFF.

This clone was counted between two and nine times. The rearrangement uses TRBV30 and TRBJ1-1; 7 nucleotides line up with TRBD1. The length of the CDR3 is 14 residues. V shed 5 bases and J 4 bases; nucleotides not matched to a gene: 10. The germline V gene has CDR1 GTSNPN and CDR2 SVGIG (reference sequence). CDR3 bases: TGTGCCTGGGGAGTGGGGTCAGGGGGCACTGAAGCTTTCTTT. It encodes CAWGVGSGGTEAFF.

This chain links TRBV7-2 with TRBJ2-3, with TRBD1 matching 9 bases. V shed 5 bases and J 5 bases; nucleotides not matched to a gene: 8. Germline V gene sequence: CDR1 SGHTA, CDR2 FQGNSA. There are 15 residues in the CDR3. CDR3 coding DNA: TGTGCCAGCAGCCCCGGGGGACAGGGAGGAGATACGCAGTATTTT. This gives the protein CASSPGGQGGDTQYF.

This clone was found once. The genes are TRBV10-3 and TRBJ1-1; D unclear. CDR1 ENHRY and CDR2 SYGVKD come from the germline V gene. The CDR3 covers 16 residues. V lost 0 bases, J lost 2 bases, and 13 bases lay in between. CDR3 residues: CAISESYPGTNTEAFF. CDR3 bases: TGTGCCATCAGTGAGTCCTATCCGGGAACTAACACTGAAGCTTTCTTT.

This clone came up a few times. The chain recombines TRBV9 with TRBJ1-1; 7 bases are shared with TRBD1. V lost 3 bases, J lost 0 bases, and 2 bases stayed unmatched. The CDR3 covers 14 residues. The germline V gene has CDR1 SGDLS and CDR2 YYNGEE. CDR3 region: CASSAGTVNTEAFF. CDR3 nucleotides: TGTGCCAGCAGCGCAGGGACAGTGAACACTGAAGCTTTCTTT.

This clone showed up just once. The chain is built from TRBV6-1 and TRBJ2-2; perhaps TRBD1 as D (6 bases). The CDR3 extends over 13 amino acids. The germline V gene encodes CDR1 MNHNS and CDR2 SASEGT. V shed 7 bases and J shed 7 bases, with 13 bases lying between them. CDR3 sequence reads: CASKGKGVGELFF. Written as DNA, the CDR3 is TGTGCCAGCAAAGGGAAGGGGGTCGGGGAGCTGTTTTTT.

The chain couples TRBV28 to TRBJ2-3; tentative D call: TRBD2 (5 bases). This CDR3 has 12 amino acids. Per germline, CDR1 MDHEN and CDR2 SYDVKM. Deletions cut 6 bases from V and 1 base from J, with 5 bases between. CDR3 residues: CASSGGTDTQYF. The CDR3 DNA is TGTGCCAGCAGCGGGGGCACAGATACGCAGTATTTT.

This clone showed up just a few times. V and J are TRBV6-4 and TRBJ1-2; TRBD1 aligns across 10 bases. The J segment lost 6 bases and the V segment lost 6 bases, leaving 10 bases of the junction unmatched. CDR1 is MRHNA, CDR2 SNTAGT, per germline. The CDR3 is made up of 15 amino acids. CDR3 loop: CASRDGTGERDGYTF. CDR3 DNA sequence: TGTGCCAGCAGGGACGGGACAGGGGAGAGGGATGGCTACACCTTC.

This chain connects TRBV30 to TRBJ2-1, with 9 bases matching TRBD2. The CDR3 runs to 11 residues. The V and J ends lost 2 bases and 15 bases, in that order; junction bases with no gene match: 5. From germline, CDR1 is GTSNPN and CDR2 SVGIG (reference sequence). The CDR3 DNA sequence: TGTGCCTGGAGTACGAGCGGGGGGTGGTTCTTC. Its protein product is CAWSTSGGWFF.

J is TRBJ1-3 and V is TRBV4-3, with D possibly matching TRBD1 (5 bases). V lost 0 bases to trimming and J lost 2 bases, with 14 bases between them. The CDR3 is 17 residues long. Germline CDR1 and CDR2: LGHNA and YSLEER. The CDR3 region has the DNA TGCGCCAGCAGCCAAGATCCGGTAGGGGCTGCTGGAAACACCATATATTTT. This gives the protein CASSQDPVGAAGNTIYF.

The genes are TRBV7-2 and TRBJ1-2; tentatively, D is TRBD1 (6 bases). V lost 2 bases and J lost 3, with 13 bases in between. This CDR3 has 15 residues. Germline CDR1 SGHTA, CDR2 FQGNSA. The CDR3 nucleotides are TGTGCCAGCAGCTTACCCATGGACAGCCACTATGGCTACACCTTC. Translating gives CASSLPMDSHYGYTF.

The chain is built from TRBV15 and TRBJ1-6, with 8 bases aligning to TRBD1. This CDR3 spans 14 amino acids. Germline V lookup: CDR1 LNHNV, CDR2 YYDKDF (reference sequence). V shed 8 bases and J 6 bases; nucleotides not matched to a gene: 6. CDR3 in amino acids: CATAQGGGNSPLHF. In nucleotides, the CDR3 is TGTGCCACCGCACAGGGGGGGGGTAATTCACCCCTCCACTTT. The full variable domain, its missing parts supplied by reference TRBV15 and TRBJ1-6, is DAMVIQNPRYQVTQFGKPVTLSCSQTLNHNVMYWYQQKSSQAPKLLFHYYDKDFNNEADTPDNFQSRRPNTSFCFLDIRSPGLGDTAMYLCATAQGGGNSPLHFGNGTRLTVT.